Considering frequency, the clone carrying this TCR beta chain is large. The data derive from a study of T cell clusters in autoimmune cytopenias. Study background: Per sample, median TRB depth was roughly 50,000 reads, yielding a median roughly 2,000 distinct clonotypes.

TRB was amplified by touch-down multiplex PCR, primer pools A and B combined. TCRdb re-called the multiplex PCR reads; every CDR3 protein appears as one record, without DNA. In total, the table holds approximately 2,100 distinct CDR3 sequences. TRB amplification used approximately 0.25 ug of peripheral blood genomic DNA. The V gene's germline CDR1 is LNHDA and CDR2 SQIVND (reference sequence). This CDR3 region has 16 residues. Another study also made use of these data, one on T cell repertoires in aging, cancer and after chemotherapy. That investigation notes: In each cancer cohort, median generation probability increased across chemotherapy, suggesting thymic output rebounded.

The material sequenced was peripheral blood. The receptor was isolated from a human donor in good health. The gene calls are TRBV19 and TRBJ2-1. CDR3 sequence reads: CASSITEASSYNEQFF.